This T cell receptor (beta chain) was recorded in a study of T cell repertoires in ileal Crohn's disease (dated by TCRdb to about 2019). Broadly, across the study: At the time of surgery, around 35% of patients were active smokers, and the median duration of disease was 7.9 years. All patients had surgery for a complication: stricturing disease in around 60% and penetrating disease in around 39%. About half of the patients received postoperative therapy: eleven to twelve received thiopurines and around 20 received anti-TNF agents. Neoterminal ileum biopsies obtained at postoperative colonoscopy were designated as M6 samples. TCR repertoire analysis was done in fewer than 75 Crohn's disease patients from a prospective multicentre cohort. The study ran alongside a multicentre cohort designed to identify predictors of early endoscopic recurrence after ileocolonic resection. Endoscopic postoperative recurrence was defined as a Rutgeerts score above i0. A total of around 150 mucosal samples from approximately 57 patients were sequenced, collected from several sites on the surgical specimen as well as at postoperative endoscopy.

What the authors observed across the whole study: More high-frequency clones were carried by sorted CD8 T cells than by CD4 T cells, suggesting that mucosal expansions were mainly CD8. Only a subgroup of patients, of unstated size, had mucosal CD4 and CD8 T cells sorted and sequenced. Endoscopic recurrence was found to be associated with higher high-frequency clone percentages at surgery, and recurrence was observed in all patients with clonality above 26.8% (18/57). A significantly higher proportion of clonal expansions was observed in active smokers at surgery than in non-smokers (approximately 28% vs 17%, p=0.02). Postoperative endoscopy timing varied within the first year after surgery, with a median delay of around 6.9 months.

From its cysteine to its phenylalanine, the CDR3 spans 14 amino acids. The entry retains the CDR3 DNA only, 42 bases that are in frame from base 1. The germline ends are 13 bases apart after V is trimmed by 3 bases and J by 7 bases. The germline V gene encodes CDR1 MGHDK and CDR2 SYGVNS. This clone was seen only a few times. Its target antigen remains unknown. No qualities accompany the bases; no much larger clone lies one base away. Roughly 550 nanograms of biopsy DNA per sample were submitted for commercial TCRB immunosequencing. Adaptive Biotechnology amplified the CDR3 regions from genomic DNA with a two-step multiplex PCR designed to control amplification bias. Primers covering every V and J gene segment were used in the first PCR, while barcodes and Illumina adapters were added in the second PCR. CDR3 libraries were sequenced on an Illumina instrument. Per the authors' processing: The analysis used both the pipelines supplied by the vendor and custom analysis of the raw data in R/Bioconductor with R version 3.3.0. Clonality, which ranges from 0 to 1, was calculated as the inverse of the normalised Shannon entropy across all productive clones. The repertoire share taken up by the top 100 clones defined high-frequency clones, and only clones that passed a 95% confidence test were kept. Repertoire diversity was measured with the Simpson index, and overlap between samples was measured with the Morisita-Horn index. Not all clones reach the TCRdb copy of this immuneACCESS table, which keeps in-frame sequences only. Checked studies attribute under half of the gap to unresolved V genes and leave the rest unexplained. V and J calls and clone size are as listed in that table; D and trimming were resolved from the DNA. A total of about 62,000 clones appear in this sample, roughly 89% of them only once. Of the sample, approximately 2% is held by the ten largest clones.

Read against the paper, the sample's time point label means: neoterminal ileum biopsy at postoperative endoscopy, about 6 months after surgery. To be eligible, patients had to be adults with ileal or ileocolonic Crohn's disease and an indication for ileocolonic resection. Whole ileal mucosal biopsies were stored frozen at -80°C before DNA extraction. Genomic DNA was isolated from frozen whole biopsies using a TRizol-based method, and the DNA was quantified with a NanoDrop 2000 spectrophotometer. Material: ileal tissue. The source is an adult with Crohn's disease. The sequence links TRBV25-1 to TRBJ1-3; TRBD1 is perhaps the D gene, given 5 matching bases. The CDR3 sequence is CASSDSGGWNTIYF. The nucleotides are TGTGCCAGCAGTGATTCGGGGGGTTGGAACACCATATATTTT.